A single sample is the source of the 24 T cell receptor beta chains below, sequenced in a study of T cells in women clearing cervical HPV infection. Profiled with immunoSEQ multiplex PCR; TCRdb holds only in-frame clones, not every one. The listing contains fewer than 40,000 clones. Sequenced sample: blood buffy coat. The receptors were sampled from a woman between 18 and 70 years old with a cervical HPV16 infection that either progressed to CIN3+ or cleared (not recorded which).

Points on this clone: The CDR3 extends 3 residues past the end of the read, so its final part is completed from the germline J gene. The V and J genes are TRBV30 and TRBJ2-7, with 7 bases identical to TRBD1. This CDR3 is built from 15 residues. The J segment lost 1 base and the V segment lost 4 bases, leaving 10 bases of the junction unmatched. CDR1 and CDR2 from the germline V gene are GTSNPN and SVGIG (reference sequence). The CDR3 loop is CAWTPGQRRSYEQYF. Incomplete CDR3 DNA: TGTGCCTGGACCCCGGGACAGAGGAGATCCTACGAG.

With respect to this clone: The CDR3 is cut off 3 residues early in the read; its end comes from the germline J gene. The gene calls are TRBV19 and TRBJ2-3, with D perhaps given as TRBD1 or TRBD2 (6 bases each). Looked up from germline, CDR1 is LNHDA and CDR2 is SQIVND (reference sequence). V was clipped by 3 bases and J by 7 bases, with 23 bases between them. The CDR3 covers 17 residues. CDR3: CASSMGVGGGYPYTQYF. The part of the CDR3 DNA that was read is TGTGCCAGTAGTATGGGTGTAGGGGGAGGCTACCCTTATACG.

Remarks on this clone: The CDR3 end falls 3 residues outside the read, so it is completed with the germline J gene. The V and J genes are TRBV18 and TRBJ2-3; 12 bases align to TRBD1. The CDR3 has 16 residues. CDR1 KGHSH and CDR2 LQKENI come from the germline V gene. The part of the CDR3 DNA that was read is TGTGCCAGCTCACCGGGACAGGGGGCTGTCCAAGAGACG. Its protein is CASSPGQGAVQET. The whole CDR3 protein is CASSPGQGAVQETQYF.

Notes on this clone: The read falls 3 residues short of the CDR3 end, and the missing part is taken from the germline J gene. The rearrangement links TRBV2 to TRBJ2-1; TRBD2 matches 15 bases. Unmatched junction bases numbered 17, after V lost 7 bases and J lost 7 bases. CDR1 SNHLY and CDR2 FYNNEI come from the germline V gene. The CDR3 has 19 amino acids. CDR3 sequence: CASNQLPGLAGGGGNEQFF. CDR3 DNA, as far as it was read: TGTGCCAGCAACCAACTGCCGGGACTAGCGGGGGGCGGGGGAAATGAG.

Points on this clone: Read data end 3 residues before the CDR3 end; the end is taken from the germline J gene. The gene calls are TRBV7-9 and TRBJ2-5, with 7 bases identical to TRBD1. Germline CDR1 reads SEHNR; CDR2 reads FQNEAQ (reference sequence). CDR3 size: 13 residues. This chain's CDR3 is CASSRDSTDTQYF. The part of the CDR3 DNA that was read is TGTGCCAGCAGCCGGGACAGCACAGATACC.

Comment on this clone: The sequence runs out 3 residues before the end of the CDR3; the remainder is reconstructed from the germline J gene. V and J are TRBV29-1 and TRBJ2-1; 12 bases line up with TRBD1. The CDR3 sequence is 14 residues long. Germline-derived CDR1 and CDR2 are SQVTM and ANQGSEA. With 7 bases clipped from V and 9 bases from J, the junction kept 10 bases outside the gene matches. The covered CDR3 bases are TGCAGCGGTGCGGGACAGGGGGCGGAGGGTGAG. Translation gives CSGAGQGAEGE. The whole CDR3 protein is CSGAGQGAEGEQFF.

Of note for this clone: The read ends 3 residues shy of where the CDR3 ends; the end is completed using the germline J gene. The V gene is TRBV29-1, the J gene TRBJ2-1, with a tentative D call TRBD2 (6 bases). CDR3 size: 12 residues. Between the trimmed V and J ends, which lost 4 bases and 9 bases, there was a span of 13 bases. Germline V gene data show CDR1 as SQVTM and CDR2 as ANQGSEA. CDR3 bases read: TGCAGCGTTGTCCCGACTAGTTTTGAG. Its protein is CSVVPTSFE. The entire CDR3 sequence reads CSVVPTSFEQFF.

The DNA read from the CDR3 is TGTGCCGGAACAGGGTTCCGCACAGATACG. Protein product: CAGTGFRTDT. The complete CDR3 sequence is CAGTGFRTDTQYF. The genes are TRBV30 and TRBJ2-3; tentatively, D is TRBD1 (6 bases). Read data end 3 residues before the CDR3 end; the end is taken from the germline J gene. This CDR3 spans 13 amino acids. The V end was cut by 8 bases, the J end by 1 base, with 13 bases between. Germline assignment: CDR1 GTSNPN and CDR2 SVGIG (reference sequence).

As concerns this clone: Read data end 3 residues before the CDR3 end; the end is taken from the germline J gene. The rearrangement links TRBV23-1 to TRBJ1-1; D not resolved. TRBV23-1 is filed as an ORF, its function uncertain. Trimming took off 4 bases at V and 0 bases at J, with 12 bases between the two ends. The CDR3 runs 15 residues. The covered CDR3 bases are TGCGCCAGCAGTCCCCCTAATGCGATGAACACTGAA. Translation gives CASSPPNAMNTE. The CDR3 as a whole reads CASSPPNAMNTEAFF.

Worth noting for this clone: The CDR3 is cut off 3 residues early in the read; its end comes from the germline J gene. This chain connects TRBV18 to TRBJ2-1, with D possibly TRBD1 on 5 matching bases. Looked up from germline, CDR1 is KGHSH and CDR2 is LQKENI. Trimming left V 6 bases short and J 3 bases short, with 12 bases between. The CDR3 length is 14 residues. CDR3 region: CASSQGQLYNEQFF. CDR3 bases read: TGTGCCAGCTCCCAGGGTCAACTCTACAATGAG.

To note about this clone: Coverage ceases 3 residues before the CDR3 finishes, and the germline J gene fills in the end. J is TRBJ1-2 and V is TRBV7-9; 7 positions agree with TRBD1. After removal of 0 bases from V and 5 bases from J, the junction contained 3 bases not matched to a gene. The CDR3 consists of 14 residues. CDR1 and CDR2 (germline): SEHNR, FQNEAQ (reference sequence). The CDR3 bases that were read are TGTGCCAGCAGCTTAGCGAACAGGGGTTATGGC. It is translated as CASSLANRGYG. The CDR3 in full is CASSLANRGYGYTF.

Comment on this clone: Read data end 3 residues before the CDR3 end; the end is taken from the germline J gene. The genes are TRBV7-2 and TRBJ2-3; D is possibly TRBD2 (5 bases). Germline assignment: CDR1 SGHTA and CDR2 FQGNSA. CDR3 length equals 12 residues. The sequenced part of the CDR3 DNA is TGTGCCAGCAGCTCGATCGGGGAGACG. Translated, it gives CASSSIGET. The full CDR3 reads CASSSIGETQYF.

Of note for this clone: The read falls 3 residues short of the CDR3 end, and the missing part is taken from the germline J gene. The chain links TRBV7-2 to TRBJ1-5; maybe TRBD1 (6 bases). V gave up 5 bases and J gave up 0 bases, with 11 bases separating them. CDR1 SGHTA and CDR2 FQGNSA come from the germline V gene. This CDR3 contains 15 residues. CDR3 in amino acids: CASSHRGASNQPQHF. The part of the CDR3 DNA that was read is TGTGCCAGCAGCCATCGGGGGGCTAGCAATCAGCCC. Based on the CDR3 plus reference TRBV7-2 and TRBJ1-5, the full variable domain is GAGVSQSPSNKVTEKGKDVELRCDPISGHTALYWYRQSLGQGLEFLIYFQGNSAPDKSGLPSDRFSAERTGGSVSTLTIQRTQQEDSAVYLCASSHRGASNQPQHFGDGTRLSIL.

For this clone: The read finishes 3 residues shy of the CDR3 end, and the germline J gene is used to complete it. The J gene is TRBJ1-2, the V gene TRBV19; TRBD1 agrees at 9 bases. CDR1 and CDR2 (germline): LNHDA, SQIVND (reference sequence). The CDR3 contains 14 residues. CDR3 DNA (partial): TGTGCCAGTAGTATCGATACAGGGGGCAGCGGC. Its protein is CASSIDTGGSG. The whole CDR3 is CASSIDTGGSGYTF.

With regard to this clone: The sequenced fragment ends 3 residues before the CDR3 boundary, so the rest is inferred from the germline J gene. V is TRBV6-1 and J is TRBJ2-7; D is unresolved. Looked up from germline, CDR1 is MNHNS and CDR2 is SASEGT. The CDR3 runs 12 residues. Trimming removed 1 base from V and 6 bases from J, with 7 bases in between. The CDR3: CASSEGEPEQYF. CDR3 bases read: TGTGCCAGCAGTGAAGGTGAGCCCGAG.

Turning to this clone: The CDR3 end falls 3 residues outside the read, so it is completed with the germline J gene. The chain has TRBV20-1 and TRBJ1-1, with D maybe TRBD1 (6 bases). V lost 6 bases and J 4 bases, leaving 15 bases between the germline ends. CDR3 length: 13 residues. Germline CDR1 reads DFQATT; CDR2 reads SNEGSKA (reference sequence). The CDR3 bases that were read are TGCAGTGCCTCCCGGGGGGCGCCCACTGAA. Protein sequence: CSASRGAPTE. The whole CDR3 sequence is CSASRGAPTEAFF.

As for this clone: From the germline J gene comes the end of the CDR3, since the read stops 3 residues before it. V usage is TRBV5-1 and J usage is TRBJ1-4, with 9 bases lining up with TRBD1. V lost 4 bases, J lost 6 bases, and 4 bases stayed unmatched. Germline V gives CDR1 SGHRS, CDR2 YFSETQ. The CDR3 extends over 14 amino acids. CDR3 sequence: CASSKDRGYEKLFF. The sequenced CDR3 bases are TGCGCCAGCAGCAAGGACAGGGGATATGAAAAA.

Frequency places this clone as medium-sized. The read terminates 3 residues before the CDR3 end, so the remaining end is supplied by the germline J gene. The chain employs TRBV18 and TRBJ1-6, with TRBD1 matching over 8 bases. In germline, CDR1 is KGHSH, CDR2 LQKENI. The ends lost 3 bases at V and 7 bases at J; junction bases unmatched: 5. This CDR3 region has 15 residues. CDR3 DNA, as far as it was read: TGTGCCAGCTCACCTCCGACAGGGGTAAATTCACCC. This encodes CASSPPTGVNSP. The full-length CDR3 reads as CASSPPTGVNSPLHF.

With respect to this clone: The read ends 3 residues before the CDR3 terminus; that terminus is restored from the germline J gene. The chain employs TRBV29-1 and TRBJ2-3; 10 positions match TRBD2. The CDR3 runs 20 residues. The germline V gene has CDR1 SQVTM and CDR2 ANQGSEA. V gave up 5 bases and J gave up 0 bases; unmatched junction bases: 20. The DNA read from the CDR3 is TGCAGCGTTCGCCTATTCGGGCTAGCGGGAGATATTCTGAGCACAGATACG. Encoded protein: CSVRLFGLAGDILSTDT. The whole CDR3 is CSVRLFGLAGDILSTDTQYF.

The CDR3 is CASSYTRQGKYQPQHF. The part of the CDR3 DNA that was read is TGTGCCAGCAGTTACACCCGACAGGGCAAGTATCAGCCC. The rearrangement uses TRBV6-2 or TRBV6-3 and TRBJ1-5; 7 nucleotides match TRBD1. The read finishes 3 residues shy of the CDR3 end, and the germline J gene is used to complete it. This CDR3 is 16 amino acids long. Germline V gives CDR1 MNHEY, CDR2 SVGEGT. With V trimmed by 2 bases and J by 5 bases, 9 bases remained unmatched.

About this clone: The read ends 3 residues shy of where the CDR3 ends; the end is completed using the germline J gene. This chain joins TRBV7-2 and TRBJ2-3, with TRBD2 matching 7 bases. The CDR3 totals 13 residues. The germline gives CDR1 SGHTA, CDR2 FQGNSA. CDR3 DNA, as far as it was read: TGTGCCAGCAGCTTTGCTAGCGGAGAGACG. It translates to CASSFASGET. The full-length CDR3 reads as CASSFASGETQYF.

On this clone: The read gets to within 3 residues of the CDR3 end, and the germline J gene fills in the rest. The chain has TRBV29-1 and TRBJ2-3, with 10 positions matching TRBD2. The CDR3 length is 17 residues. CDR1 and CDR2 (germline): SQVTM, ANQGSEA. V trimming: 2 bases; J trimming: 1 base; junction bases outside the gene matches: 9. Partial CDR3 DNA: TGCAGCGTTGAACCGAATAGCGGGGGGTTCCGCACAGATACG. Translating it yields CSVEPNSGGFRTDT. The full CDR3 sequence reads CSVEPNSGGFRTDTQYF.

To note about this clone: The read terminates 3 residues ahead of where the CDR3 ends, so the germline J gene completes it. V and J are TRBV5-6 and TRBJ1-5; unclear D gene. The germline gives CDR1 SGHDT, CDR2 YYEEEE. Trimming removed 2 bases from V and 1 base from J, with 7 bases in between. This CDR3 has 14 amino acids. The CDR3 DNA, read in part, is TGTGCCAGCAGCTTTGCGGGAAGCAATCAGCCC. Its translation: CASSFAGSNQP. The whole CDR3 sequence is CASSFAGSNQPQHF. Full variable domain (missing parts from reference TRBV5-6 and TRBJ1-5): DAGVTQSPTHLIKTRGQQVTLRCSPKSGHDTVSWYQQALGQGPQFIFQYYEEEERQRGNFPDRFSGHQFPNYSSELNVNALLLGDSALYLCASSFAGSNQPQHFGDGTRLSIL.

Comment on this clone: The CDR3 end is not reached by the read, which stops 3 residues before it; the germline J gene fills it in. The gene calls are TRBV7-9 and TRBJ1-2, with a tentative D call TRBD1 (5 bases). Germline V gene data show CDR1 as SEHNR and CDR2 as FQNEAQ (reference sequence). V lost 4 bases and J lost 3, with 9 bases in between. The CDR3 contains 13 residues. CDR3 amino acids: CASSSRGDYGYTF. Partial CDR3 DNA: TGTGCCAGCAGCTCGCGAGGGGACTATGGC.